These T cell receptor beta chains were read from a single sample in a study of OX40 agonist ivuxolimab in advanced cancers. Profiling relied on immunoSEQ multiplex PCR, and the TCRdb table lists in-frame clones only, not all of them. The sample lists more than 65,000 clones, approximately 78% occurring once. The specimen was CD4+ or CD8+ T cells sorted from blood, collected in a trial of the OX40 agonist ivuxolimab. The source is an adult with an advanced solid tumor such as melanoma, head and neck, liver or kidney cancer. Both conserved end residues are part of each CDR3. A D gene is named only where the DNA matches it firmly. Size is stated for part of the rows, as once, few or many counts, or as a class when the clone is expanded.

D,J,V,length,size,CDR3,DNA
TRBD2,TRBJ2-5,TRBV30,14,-,CAWSQLAGSGTQYF,TGTGCCTGGAGCCAGTTAGCGGGATCCGGGACCCAGTACTTC
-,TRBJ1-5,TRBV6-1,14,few,CASSEAWGNQPQHF,TGTGCCAGCAGTGAAGCGTGGGGTAATCAGCCCCAGCATTTT
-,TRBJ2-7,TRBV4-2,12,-,CASSQGRYEQYF,TGTGCCAGCAGCCAGGGAAGATACGAGCAGTACTTC
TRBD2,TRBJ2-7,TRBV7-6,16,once,CASSLEIASGDYEQYF,TGTGCCAGCAGCTTAGAGATCGCTAGCGGGGACTACGAGCAGTACTTC
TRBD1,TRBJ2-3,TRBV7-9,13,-,CASSLTGGDTQYF,TGTGCCAGCAGCTTGACAGGGGGCGATACGCAGTATTTT
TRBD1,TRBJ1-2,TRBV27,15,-,CASSSGDRVKGGYTF,TGTGCCAGCAGTTCGGGCGACAGGGTGAAGGGTGGCTACACCTTC
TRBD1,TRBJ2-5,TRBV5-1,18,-,CASSLDGTSLRTGETQYF,TGCGCCAGCAGCTTAGATGGGACCAGCTTGAGGACAGGGGAGACCCAGTACTTC
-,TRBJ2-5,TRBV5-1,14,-,CASSRTTNQETQYF,TGCGCCAGCAGCCGAACTACTAACCAAGAGACCCAGTACTTC
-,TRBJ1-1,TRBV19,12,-,CASTNPGPVAFF,TGTGCCAGTACCAACCCCGGACCGGTAGCTTTCTTT
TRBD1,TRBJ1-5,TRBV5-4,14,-,CASSTGQGDQPQHF,TGTGCCAGCAGCACCGGACAGGGAGATCAGCCCCAGCATTTT
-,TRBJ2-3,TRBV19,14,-,CASRRTVSTDTQYF,TGTGCCAGTAGGAGGACAGTAAGCACAGATACGCAGTATTTT
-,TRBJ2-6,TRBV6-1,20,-,CASSEASGLTALSGANVLTF,TGTGCCAGCAGTGAAGCTTCAGGCTTGACAGCCCTCTCTGGGGCCAACGTCCTGACTTTC
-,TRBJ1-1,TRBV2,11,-,CASSSVGIAFF,TGTGCCAGCAGTTCCGTTGGAATAGCTTTCTTT
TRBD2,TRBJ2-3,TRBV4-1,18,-,CASSPPLRGGPPLDTQYF,TGCGCCAGCAGCCCGCCCTTGCGCGGGGGTCCCCCTTTAGATACGCAGTATTTT
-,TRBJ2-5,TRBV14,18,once,CASSQEGRQGRLRETQYF,TGTGCCAGCAGCCAAGAGGGTCGTCAGGGGAGGTTGAGAGAGACCCAGTACTTC
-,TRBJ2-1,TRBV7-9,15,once,CASSALGYSYNEQFF,TGTGCCAGCAGTGCATTAGGGTACTCCTACAATGAGCAGTTCTTC
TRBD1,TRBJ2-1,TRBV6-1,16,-,CASSEPGRGRVSEQFF,TGTGCCAGCAGTGAACCAGGCAGGGGGCGGGTCAGTGAGCAGTTCTTC
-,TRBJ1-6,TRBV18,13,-,CASSPSQPSPLHF,TGTGCCAGCTCACCCTCCCAACCTTCACCCCTCCACTTT
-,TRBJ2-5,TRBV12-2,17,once,CASRPQRFNRDVETQYF,TGTGCAAGTCGCCCCCAAAGATTTAACCGGGACGTAGAGACCCAGTACTTC
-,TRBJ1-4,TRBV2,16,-,CASSSTGTTTNEKLFF,TGTGCCAGCAGTAGTACAGGGACGACTACTAATGAAAAACTGTTTTTT
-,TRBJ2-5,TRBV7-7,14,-,CASSPSGNQETQYF,TGTGCCAGCAGCCCATCGGGGAACCAAGAGACCCAGTACTTC
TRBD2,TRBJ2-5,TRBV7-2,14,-,CASSFTSGRAGQYF,TGTGCCAGCAGCTTTACTAGCGGGAGGGCCGGGCAGTACTTC
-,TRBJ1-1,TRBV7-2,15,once,CASSFSVTPGTEAFF,TGTGCCAGCAGCTTTTCTGTGACACCCGGCACTGAAGCTTTCTTT
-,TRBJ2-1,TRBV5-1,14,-,CASSLGFSRNEQFF,TGCGCCAGCAGCCTTGGATTTAGTCGGAATGAGCAGTTCTTC
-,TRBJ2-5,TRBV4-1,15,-,CATRDRASSPETQYF,TGCGCCACACGCGATAGGGCGTCTAGTCCAGAGACCCAGTACTTC
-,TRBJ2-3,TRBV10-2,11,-,CASSESTRRHF,TGCGCCAGCAGTGAGTCGACCCGAAGACATTTT
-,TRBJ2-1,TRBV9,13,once,CASSVAWTNEQFF,TGTGCCAGCAGCGTAGCTTGGACGAATGAGCAGTTCTTC
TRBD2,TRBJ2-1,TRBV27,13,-,CASRLAGLNEQFF,TGTGCCAGCCGACTAGCGGGGCTCAATGAGCAGTTCTTC
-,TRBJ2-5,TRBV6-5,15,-,CASSYWGGQQETQYF,TGTGCCAGCAGTTACTGGGGGGGGCAACAAGAGACCCAGTACTTC
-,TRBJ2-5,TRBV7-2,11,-,CASSSHETQYF,TGTGCCAGCAGCTCTCACGAGACCCAGTACTTC
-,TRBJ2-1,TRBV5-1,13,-,CASSLFSIGEQFF,TGCGCCAGCAGCTTGTTTAGTATTGGTGAGCAGTTCTTC
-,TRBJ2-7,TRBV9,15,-,CASSVAHSGTYEQYF,TGTGCCAGCAGCGTAGCACATAGTGGAACCTACGAGCAGTACTTC
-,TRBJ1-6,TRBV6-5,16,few,CASSYSGVSYNSPLHF,TGTGCCAGCAGTTACTCTGGGGTTTCCTATAATTCACCCCTCCACTTT
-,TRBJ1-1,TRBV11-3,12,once,CASSLRGAEAFF,TGTGCCAGCAGCTTACGGGGAGCTGAAGCTTTCTTT
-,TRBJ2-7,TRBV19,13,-,CASSIFVRGEQYF,TGTGCCAGTAGTATTTTCGTCCGGGGCGAGCAGTACTTC
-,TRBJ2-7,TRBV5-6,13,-,CASSYGGLGEQYF,TGTGCCAGCAGCTATGGGGGGCTCGGCGAGCAGTACTTC
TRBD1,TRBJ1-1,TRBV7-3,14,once,CASSLGQGNTEAFF,TGTGCCAGCAGCTTAGGACAGGGGAACACTGAAGCTTTCTTT
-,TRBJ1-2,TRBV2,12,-,CASSEGIDGYTF,TGTGCCAGCAGTGAAGGTATCGATGGCTACACCTTC
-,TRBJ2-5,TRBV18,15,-,CASSPPGLGVKTQYF,TGTGCCAGCTCACCACCGGGGCTTGGCGTAAAGACCCAGTACTTC
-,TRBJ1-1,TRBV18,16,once,CASSPPAPLMNTEAFF,TGTGCCAGCTCACCCCCGGCCCCGTTAATGAACACTGAAGCTTTCTTT
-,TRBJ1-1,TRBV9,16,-,CASSVVWDIHNTEAFF,TGTGCCAGCAGCGTAGTCTGGGACATACATAACACTGAAGCTTTCTTT
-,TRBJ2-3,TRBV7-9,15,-,CASSQDGGGADTQYF,TGTGCCAGCAGCCAAGACGGAGGGGGAGCAGATACGCAGTATTTT
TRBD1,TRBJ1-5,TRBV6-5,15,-,CASSILTGGNQPQHF,TGTGCCAGCAGTATTTTGACAGGGGGCAATCAGCCCCAGCATTTT
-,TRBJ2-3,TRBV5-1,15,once,CASSLSSSGTDTQYF,TGCGCCAGCAGCTTGAGCTCTAGCGGCACAGATACGCAGTATTTT
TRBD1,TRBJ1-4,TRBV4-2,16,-,CASSQEQGEVVGKLFF,TGTGCCAGCAGCCAGGAACAGGGGGAGGTCGTTGGAAAACTGTTTTTT
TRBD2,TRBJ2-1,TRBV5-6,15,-,CASSHPFSGGVEQFF,TGTGCCAGCAGCCACCCCTTTAGCGGGGGGGTCGAGCAGTTCTTC
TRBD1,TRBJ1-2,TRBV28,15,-,CASSLGGQGASGYTF,TGTGCCAGCAGCCTTGGTGGGCAGGGGGCGTCTGGCTACACCTTC
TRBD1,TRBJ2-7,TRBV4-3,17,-,CASSLSPGTVDRREQYF,TGCGCCAGCAGCCTGAGTCCCGGGACAGTTGATCGGAGGGAGCAGTACTTC
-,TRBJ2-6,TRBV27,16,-,CASSRGPTSGANVLTF,TGTGCCAGCAGTCGGGGCCCTACCTCTGGGGCCAACGTCCTGACTTTC
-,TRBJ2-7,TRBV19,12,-,CASSLIGGEQYF,TGTGCCAGTAGCCTCATAGGGGGCGAGCAGTACTTC